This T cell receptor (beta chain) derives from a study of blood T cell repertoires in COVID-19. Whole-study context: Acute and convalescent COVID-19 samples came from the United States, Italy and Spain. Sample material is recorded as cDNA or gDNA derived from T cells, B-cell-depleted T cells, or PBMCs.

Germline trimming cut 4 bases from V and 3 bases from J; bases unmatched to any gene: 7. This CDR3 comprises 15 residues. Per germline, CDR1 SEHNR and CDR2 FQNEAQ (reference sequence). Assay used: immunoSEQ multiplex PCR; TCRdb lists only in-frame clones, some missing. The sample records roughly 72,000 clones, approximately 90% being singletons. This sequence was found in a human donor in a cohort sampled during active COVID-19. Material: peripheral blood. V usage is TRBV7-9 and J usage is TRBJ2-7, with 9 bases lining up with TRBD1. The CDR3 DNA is TGTGCCAGCAGCTCAACCGGGACAGGGTTCTACGAGCAGTACTTC. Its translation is CASSSTGTGFYEQYF.